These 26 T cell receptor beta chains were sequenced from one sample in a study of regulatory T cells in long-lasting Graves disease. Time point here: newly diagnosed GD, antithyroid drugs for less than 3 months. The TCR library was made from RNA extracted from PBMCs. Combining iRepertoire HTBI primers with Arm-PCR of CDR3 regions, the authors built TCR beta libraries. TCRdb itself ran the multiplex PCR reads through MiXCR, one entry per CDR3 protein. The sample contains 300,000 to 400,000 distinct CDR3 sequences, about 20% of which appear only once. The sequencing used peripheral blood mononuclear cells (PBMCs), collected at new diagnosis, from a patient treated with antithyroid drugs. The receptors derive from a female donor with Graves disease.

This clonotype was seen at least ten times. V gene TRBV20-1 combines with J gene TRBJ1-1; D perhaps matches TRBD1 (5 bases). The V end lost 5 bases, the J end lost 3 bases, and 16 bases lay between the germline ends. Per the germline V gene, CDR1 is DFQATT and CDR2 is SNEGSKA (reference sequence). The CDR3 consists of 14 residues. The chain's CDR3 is CSAPLFGRDTEAFF. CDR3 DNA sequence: TGCAGTGCTCCCCTATTCGGCAGGGACACTGAAGCTTTCTTT.

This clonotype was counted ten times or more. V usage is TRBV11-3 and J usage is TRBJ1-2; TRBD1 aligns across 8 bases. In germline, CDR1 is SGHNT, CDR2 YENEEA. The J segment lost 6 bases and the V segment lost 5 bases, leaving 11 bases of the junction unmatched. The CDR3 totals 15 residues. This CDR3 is CASSARTGSRHGYTF. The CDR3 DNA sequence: TGTGCCAGCAGCGCACGGACAGGGAGTCGTCATGGCTACACCTTC.

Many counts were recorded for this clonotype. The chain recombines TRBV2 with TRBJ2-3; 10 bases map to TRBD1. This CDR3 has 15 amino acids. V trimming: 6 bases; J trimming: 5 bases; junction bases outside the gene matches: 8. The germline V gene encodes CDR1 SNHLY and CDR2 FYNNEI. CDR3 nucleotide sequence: TGTGCCAGCAGAGAGAGGACAGGGGGGGTAGATACGCAGTATTTT. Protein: CASRERTGGVDTQYF.

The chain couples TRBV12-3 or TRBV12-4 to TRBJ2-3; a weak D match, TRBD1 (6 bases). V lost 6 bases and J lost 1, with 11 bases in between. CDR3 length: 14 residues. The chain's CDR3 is CASRGAGGTDTQYF. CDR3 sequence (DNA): TGTGCCAGCAGGGGGGCCGGGGGCACAGATACGCAGTATTTT.

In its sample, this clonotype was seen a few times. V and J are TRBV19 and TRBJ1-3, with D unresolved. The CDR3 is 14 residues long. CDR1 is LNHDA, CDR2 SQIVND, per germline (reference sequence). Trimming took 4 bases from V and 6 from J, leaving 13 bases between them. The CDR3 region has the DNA TGTGCCAGTAGTACCGCCGCGGGAGCAAACACCATATATTTT. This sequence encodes CASSTAAGANTIYF.

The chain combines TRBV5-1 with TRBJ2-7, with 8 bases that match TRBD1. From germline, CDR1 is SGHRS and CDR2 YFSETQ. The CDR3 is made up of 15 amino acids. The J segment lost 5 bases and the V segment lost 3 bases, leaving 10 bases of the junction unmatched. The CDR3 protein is CASSSGGRGRHEQYF. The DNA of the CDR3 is TGCGCCAGCAGCTCCGGGGGCAGGGGGCGACACGAGCAGTACTTC.

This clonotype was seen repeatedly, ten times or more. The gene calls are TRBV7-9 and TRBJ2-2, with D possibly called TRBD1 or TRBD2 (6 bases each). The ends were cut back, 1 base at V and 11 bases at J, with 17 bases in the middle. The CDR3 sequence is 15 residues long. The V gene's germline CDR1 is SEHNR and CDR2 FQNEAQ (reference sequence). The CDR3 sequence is CASSLEGGRPSELFF. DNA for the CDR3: TGTGCCAGCAGCTTAGAGGGGGGACGTCCGTCCGAGCTGTTTTTT. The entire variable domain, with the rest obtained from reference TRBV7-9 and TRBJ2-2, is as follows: DTGVSQNPRHKITKRGQNVTFRCDPISEHNRLYWYRQTLGQGPEFLTYFQNEAQLEKSRLLSDRFSAERPKGSFSTLEIQRTEQGDSAMYLCASSLEGGRPSELFFGEGSRLTVL.

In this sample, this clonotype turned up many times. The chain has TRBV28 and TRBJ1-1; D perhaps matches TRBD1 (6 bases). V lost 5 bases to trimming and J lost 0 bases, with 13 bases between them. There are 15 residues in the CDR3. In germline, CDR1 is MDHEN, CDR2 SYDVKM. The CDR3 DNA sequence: TGTGCCAGCAGTCCGCGACAGGTCCTGAACACTGAAGCTTTCTTT. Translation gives CASSPRQVLNTEAFF.

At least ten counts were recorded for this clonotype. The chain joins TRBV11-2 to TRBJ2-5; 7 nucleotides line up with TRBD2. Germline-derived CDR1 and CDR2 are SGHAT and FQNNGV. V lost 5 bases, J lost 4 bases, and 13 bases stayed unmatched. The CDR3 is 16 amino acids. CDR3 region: CASSLGGSAAGETQYF. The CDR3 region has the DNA TGTGCCAGCAGCCTGGGCGGGAGTGCCGCCGGAGAGACCCAGTACTTC.

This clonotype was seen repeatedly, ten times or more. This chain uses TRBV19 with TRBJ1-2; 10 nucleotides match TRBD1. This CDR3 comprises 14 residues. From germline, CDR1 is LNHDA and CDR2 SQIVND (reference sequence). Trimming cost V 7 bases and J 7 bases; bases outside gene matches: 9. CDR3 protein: CASKIPGTGAGYTF. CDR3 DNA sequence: TGTGCCAGTAAGATTCCCGGGACAGGGGCTGGCTACACCTTC.

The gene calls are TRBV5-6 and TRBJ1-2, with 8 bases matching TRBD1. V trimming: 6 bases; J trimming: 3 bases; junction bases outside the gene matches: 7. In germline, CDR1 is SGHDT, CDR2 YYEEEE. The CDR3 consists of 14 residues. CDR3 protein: CASKPGQDHYGYTF. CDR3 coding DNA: TGTGCCAGCAAGCCGGGACAGGACCACTATGGCTACACCTTC.

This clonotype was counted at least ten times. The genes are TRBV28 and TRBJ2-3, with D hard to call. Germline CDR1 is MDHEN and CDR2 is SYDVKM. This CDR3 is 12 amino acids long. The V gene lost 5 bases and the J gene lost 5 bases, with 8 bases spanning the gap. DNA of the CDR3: TGTGCCAGCAGTAGTTCGGGAGATACGCAGTATTTT. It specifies CASSSSGDTQYF.

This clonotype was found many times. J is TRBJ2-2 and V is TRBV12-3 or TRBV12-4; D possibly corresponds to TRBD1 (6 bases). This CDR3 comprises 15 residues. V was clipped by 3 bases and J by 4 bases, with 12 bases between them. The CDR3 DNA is TGTGCCAGCAGTTTCTGGGGGCGCGGCACCGGGGAGCTGTTTTTT. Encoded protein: CASSFWGRGTGELFF.

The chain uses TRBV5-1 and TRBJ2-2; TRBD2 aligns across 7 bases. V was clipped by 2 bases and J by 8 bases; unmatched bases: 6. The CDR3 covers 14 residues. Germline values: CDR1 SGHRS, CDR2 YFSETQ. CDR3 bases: TGCGCCAGCAGCTTTGGACTAGTTGAGGGGGAGCTGTTTTTT. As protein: CASSFGLVEGELFF.

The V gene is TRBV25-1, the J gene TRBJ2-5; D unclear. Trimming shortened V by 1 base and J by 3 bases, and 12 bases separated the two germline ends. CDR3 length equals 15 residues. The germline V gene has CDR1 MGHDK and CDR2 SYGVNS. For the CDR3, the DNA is TGTGCCAGCAGTGAATTAGGAACAGCTGAAGAGACCCAGTACTTC. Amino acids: CASSELGTAEETQYF.

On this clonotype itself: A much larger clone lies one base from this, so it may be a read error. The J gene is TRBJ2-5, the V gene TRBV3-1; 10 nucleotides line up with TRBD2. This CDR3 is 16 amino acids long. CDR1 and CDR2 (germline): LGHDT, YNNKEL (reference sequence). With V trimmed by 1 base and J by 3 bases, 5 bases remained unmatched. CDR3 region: CASSQGASGSEETQYF. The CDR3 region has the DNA TGTGCCAGCAGCCAAGGAGCTAGCGGGAGTGAAGAGACCCAGTACTTC.

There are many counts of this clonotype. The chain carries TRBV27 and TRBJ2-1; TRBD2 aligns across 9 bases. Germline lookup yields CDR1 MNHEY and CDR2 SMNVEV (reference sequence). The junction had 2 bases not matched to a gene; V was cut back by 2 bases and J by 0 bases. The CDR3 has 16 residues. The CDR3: CASSLAAGGSYNEQFF. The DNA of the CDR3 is TGTGCCAGCAGTTTAGCAGCGGGAGGCTCCTACAATGAGCAGTTCTTC.

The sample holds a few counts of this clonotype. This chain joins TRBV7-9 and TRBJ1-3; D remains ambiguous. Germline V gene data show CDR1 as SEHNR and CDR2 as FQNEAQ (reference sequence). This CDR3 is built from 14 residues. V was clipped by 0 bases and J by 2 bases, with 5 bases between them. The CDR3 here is CASSLARTGNTIYF. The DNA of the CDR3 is TGTGCCAGCAGCTTAGCTCGAACTGGAAACACCATATATTTT.

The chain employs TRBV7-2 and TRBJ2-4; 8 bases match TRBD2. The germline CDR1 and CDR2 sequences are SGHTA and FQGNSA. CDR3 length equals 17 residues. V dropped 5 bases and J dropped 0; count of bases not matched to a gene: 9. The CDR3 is CASSMSSGSLAKNIQYF. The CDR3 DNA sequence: TGTGCCAGCAGCATGAGCAGCGGGAGCTTAGCCAAAAACATTCAGTACTTC. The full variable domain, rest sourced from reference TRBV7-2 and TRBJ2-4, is GAGVSQSPSNKVTEKGKDVELRCDPISGHTALYWYRQSLGQGLEFLIYFQGNSAPDKSGLPSDRFSAERTGGSVSTLTIQRTQQEDSAVYLCASSMSSGSLAKNIQYFGAGTRLSVL.

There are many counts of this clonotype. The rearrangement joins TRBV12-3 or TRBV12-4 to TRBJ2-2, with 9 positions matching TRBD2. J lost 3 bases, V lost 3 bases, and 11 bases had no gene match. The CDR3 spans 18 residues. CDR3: CASSFGGGSGSDTGELFF. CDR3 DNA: TGTGCCAGCAGTTTTGGGGGTGGTAGCGGGAGTGACACCGGGGAGCTGTTTTTT.

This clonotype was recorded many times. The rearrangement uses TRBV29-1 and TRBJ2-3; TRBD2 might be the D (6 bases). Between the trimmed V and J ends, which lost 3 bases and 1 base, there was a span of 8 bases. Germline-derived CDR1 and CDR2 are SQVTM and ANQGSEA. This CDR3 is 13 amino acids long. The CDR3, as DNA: TGCAGCGTTGAGGGACTTGGCACAGATACGCAGTATTTT. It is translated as CSVEGLGTDTQYF.

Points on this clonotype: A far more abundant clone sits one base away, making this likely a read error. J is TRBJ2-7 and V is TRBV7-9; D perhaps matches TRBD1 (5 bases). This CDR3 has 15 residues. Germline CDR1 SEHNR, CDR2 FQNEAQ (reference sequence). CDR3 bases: TGTGCCAGCAGCGTAGGGGCAGGACCTGTATACGAGCGGTACTTC. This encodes CASSVGAGPVYERYF.

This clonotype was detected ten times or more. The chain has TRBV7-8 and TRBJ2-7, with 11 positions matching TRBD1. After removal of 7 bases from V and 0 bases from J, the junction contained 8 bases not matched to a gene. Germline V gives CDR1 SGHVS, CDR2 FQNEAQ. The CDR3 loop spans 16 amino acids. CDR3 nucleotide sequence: TGTGCCAGCACGGCCTCCGGGACAGGGGGCTCCTACGAGCAGTACTTC. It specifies CASTASGTGGSYEQYF.

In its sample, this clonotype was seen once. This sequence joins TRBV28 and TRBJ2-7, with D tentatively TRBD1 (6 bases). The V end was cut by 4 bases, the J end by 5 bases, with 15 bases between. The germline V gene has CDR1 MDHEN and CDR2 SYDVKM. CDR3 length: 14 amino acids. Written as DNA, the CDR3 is TGTGCCAGCAGTTACAGGGTAGTGCGGGACGAGCAGTACTTC. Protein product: CASSYRVVRDEQYF.

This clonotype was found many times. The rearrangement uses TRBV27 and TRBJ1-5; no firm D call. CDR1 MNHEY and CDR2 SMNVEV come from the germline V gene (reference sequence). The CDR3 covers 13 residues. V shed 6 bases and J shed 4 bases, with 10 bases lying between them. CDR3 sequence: CASRMGLNQPQHF. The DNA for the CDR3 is TGTGCCAGCAGAATGGGTCTGAATCAGCCCCAGCATTTT.

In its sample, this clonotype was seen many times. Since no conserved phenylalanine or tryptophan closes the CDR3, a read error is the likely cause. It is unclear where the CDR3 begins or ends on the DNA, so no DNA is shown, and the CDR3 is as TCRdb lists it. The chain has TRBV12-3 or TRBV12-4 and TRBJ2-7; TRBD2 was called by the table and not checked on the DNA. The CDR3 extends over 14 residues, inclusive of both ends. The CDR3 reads CASSQGTSGRVEYL.